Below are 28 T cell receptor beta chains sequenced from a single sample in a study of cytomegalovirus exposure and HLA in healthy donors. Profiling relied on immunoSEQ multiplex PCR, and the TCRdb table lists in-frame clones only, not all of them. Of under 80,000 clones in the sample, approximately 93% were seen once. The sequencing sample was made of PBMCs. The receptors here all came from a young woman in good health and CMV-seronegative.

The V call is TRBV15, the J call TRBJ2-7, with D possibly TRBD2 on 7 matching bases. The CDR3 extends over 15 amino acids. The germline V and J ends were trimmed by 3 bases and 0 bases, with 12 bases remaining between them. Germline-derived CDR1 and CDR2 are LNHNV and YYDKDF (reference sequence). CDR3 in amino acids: CATSRGGTISYEQYF. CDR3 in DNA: TGTGCCACCAGCAGGGGGGGGACAATCTCCTACGAGCAGTACTTC. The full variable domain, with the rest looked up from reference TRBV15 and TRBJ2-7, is DAMVIQNPRYQVTQFGKPVTLSCSQTLNHNVMYWYQQKSSQAPKLLFHYYDKDFNNEADTPDNFQSRRPNTSFCFLDIRSPGLGDTAMYLCATSRGGTISYEQYFGPGTRLTVT.

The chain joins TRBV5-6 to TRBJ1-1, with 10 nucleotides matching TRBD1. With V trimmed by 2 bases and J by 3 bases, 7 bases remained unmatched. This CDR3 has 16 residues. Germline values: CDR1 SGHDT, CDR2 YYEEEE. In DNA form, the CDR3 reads TGTGCCAGCAGCTTCTATCGAGGACAGGGGGACACTGAAGCTTTCTTT. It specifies CASSFYRGQGDTEAFF.

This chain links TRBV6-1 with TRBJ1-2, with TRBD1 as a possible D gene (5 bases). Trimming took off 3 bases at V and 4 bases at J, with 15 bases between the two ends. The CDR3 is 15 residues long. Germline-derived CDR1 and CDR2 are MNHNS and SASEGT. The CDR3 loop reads CASSEQGPGGYGYTF. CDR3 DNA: TGTGCCAGCAGTGAGCAGGGCCCCGGTGGCTATGGCTACACCTTC.

In DNA, the CDR3 is TGTGCCAGCAGTTCCGCGGGGTACAATGAGCAGTTCTTC. Translation: CASSSAGYNEQFF. V and J are TRBV25-1 and TRBJ2-1, with D tentatively TRBD2 (6 bases). V gave up 5 bases and J gave up 4 bases, with 9 bases separating them. This CDR3 has 13 amino acids. The germline CDR1 and CDR2 sequences are MGHDK and SYGVNS.

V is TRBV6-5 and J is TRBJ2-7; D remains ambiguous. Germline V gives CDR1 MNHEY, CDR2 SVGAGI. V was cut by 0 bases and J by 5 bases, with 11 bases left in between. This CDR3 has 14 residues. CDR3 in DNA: TGTGCCAGCAGTTACTCGGAGTTATTGGACGAGCAGTACTTC. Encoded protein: CASSYSELLDEQYF.

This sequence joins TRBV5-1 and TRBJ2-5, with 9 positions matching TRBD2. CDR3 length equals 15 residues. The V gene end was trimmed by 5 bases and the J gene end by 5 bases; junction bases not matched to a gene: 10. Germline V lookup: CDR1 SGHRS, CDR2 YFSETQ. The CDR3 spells CASRPLAGGPETQYF. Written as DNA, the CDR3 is TGCGCCAGCAGGCCACTTGCGGGGGGGCCTGAGACCCAGTACTTC.

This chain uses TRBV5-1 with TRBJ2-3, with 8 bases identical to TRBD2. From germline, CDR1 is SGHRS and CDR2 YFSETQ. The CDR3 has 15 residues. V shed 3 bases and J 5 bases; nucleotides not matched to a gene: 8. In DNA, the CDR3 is TGCGCCAGCAGCTCCAGCGGGAGTGGGGTAGATACGCAGTATTTT. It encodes CASSSSGSGVDTQYF.

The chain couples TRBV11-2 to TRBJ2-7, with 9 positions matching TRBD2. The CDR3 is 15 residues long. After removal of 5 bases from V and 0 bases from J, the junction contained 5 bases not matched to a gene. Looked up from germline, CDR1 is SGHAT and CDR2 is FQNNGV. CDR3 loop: CASSRGSGSSYEQYF. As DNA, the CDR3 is TGTGCCAGCAGCCGGGGTAGCGGGAGCTCCTACGAGCAGTACTTC. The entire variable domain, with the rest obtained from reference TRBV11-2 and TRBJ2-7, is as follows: EAGVAQSPRYKIIEKRQSVAFWCNPISGHATLYWYQQILGQGPKLLIQFQNNGVVDDSQLPKDRFSAERLKGVDSTLKIQPAKLEDSAVYLCASSRGSGSSYEQYFGPGTRLTVT.

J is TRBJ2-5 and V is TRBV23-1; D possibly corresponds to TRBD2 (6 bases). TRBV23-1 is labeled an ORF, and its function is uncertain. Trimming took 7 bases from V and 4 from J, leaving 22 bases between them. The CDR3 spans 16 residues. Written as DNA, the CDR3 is TGCGCCAGCAACTCACCCTCCAGGGAGGTCGGAGAGACCCAGTACTTC. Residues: CASNSPSREVGETQYF.

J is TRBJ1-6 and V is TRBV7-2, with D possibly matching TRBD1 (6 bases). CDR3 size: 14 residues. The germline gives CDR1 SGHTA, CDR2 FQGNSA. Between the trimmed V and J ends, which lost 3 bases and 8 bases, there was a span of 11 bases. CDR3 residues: CASSLGAPDSPLHF. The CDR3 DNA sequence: TGTGCCAGCAGCTTGGGGGCACCGGATTCACCCCTCCACTTT.

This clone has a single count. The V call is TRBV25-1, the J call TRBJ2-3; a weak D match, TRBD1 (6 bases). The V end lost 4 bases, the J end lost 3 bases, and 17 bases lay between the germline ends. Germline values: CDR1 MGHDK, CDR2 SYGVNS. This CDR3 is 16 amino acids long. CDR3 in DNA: TGTGCCAGCAGTGCCTTCTCGGGCAGGGGAACAGATACGCAGTATTTT. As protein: CASSAFSGRGTDTQYF.

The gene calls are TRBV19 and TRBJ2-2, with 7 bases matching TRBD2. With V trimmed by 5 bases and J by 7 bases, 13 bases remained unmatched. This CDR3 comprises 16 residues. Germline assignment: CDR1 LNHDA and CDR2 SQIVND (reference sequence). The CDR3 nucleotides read TGTGCCAGTAGTCCTTCTCGGGGCGGGAGAATCGGGGAGCTGTTTTTT. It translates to CASSPSRGGRIGELFF.

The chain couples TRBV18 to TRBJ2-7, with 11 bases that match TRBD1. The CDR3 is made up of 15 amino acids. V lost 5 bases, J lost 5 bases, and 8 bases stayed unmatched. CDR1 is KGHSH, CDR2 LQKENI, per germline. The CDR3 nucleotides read TGTGCCAGCTCAGCGGGGACAGGGGGTATTAACGAGCAGTACTTC. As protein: CASSAGTGGINEQYF.

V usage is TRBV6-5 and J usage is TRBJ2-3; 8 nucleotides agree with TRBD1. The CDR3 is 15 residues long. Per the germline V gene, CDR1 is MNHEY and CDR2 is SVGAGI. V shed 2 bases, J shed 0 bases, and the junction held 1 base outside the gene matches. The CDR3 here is CASSYTGGSTDTQYF. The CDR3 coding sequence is TGTGCCAGCAGTTACACAGGGGGGAGCACAGATACGCAGTATTTT.

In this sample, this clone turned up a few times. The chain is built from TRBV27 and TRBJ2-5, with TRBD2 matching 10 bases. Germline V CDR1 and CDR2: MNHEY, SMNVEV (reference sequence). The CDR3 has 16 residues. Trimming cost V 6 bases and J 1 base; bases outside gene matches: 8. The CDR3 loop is CASRSLAGDLQETQYF. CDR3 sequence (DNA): TGTGCCAGCAGGTCTCTAGCGGGAGACCTCCAAGAGACCCAGTACTTC.

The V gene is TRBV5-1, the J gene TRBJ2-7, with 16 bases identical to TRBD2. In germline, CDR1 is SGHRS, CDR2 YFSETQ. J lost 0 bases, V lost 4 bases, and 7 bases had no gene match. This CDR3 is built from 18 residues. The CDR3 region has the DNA TGCGCCAGCAGCCCTTCCGGGACTAGCGGGAGGGCCTCCTACGAGCAGTACTTC. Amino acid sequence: CASSPSGTSGRASYEQYF.

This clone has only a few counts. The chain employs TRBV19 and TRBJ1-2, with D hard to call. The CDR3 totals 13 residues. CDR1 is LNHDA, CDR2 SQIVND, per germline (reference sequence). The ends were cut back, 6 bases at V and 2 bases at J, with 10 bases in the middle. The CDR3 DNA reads TGTGCCAGTAGCGGACCGGGAAACTATGGCTACACCTTC. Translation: CASSGPGNYGYTF. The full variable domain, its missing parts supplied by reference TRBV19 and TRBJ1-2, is DGGITQSPKYLFRKEGQNVTLSCEQNLNHDAMYWYRQDPGQGLRLIYYSQIVNDFQKGDIAEGYSVSREKKESFPLTVTSAQKNPTAFYLCASSGPGNYGYTFGSGTRLTVV.

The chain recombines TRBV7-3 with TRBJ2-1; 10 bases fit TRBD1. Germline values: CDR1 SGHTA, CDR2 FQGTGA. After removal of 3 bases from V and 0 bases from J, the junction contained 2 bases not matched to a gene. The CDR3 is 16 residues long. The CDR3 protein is CASSLDRGSSYNEQFF. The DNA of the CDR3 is TGTGCCAGCAGCTTGGACAGGGGGAGCTCCTACAATGAGCAGTTCTTC.

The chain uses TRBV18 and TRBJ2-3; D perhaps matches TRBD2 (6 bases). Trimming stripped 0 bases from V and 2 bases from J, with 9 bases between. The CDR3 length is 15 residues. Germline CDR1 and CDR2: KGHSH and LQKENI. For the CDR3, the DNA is TGTGCCAGCTCACCACCGGGGGGTCCCACAGATACGCAGTATTTT. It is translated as CASSPPGGPTDTQYF.

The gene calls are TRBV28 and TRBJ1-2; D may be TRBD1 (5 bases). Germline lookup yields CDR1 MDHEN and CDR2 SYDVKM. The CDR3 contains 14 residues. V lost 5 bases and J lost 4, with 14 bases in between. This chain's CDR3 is CASSAPGSPYGYTF. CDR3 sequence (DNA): TGTGCCAGCAGTGCCCCAGGGTCTCCCTATGGCTACACCTTC.

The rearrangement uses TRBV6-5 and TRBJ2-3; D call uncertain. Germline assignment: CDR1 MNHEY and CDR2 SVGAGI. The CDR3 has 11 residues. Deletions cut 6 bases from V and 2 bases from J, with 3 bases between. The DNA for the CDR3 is TGTGCCAGCAGATACACAGATACGCAGTATTTT. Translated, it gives CASRYTDTQYF.

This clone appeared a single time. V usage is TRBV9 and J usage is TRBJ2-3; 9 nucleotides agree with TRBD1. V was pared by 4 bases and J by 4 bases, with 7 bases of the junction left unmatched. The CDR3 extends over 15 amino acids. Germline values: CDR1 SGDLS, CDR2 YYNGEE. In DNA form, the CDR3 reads TGTGCCAGCAGCTCAGACAGGGGGTGGGCAGATACGCAGTATTTT. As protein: CASSSDRGWADTQYF.

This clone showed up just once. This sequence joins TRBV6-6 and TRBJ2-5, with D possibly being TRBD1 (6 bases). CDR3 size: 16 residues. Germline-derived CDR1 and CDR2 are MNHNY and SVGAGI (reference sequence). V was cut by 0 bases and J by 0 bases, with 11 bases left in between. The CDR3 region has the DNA TGTGCCAGCAGTTACTCGACAGGTTCTTACCAAGAGACCCAGTACTTC. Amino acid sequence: CASSYSTGSYQETQYF.

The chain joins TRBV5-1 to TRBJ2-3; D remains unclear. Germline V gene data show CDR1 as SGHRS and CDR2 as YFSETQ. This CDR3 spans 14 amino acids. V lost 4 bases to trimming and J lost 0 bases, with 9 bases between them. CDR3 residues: CASSPSVSTDTQYF. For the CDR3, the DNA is TGCGCCAGCAGCCCGTCCGTGAGCACAGATACGCAGTATTTT.

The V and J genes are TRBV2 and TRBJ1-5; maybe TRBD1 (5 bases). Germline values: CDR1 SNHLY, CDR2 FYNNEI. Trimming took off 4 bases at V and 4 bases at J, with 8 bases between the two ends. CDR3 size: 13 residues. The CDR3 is CASSGQTNQPQHF. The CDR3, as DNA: TGTGCCAGCAGTGGACAGACTAATCAGCCCCAGCATTTT.

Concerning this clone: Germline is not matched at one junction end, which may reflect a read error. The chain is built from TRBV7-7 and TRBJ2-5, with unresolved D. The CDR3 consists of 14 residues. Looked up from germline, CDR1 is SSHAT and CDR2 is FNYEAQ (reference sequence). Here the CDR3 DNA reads TGTGCTAGCAGCTTAGATCCATACCAAGAGACCCAGTACTTC. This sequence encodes CASSLDPYQETQYF.

DNA for the CDR3: TGTGCCAGCAGCTCCCTATTCGAGGAGCAGTACTTC. Protein sequence: CASSSLFEEQYF. The gene calls are TRBV7-2 and TRBJ2-7; D unresolved. Trimming pared 4 bases from V and 7 bases from J, leaving 11 bases between. CDR3 length equals 12 residues. Germline V gene sequence: CDR1 SGHTA, CDR2 FQGNSA.

In DNA, the CDR3 is TGTGCCAGCAGTTTAACTAGCGGGGGGTCCACAGATACGCAGTATTTT. This gives the protein CASSLTSGGSTDTQYF. The chain recombines TRBV27 with TRBJ2-3, with 12 bases identical to TRBD2. V dropped 2 bases and J dropped 2; count of bases not matched to a gene: 2. The CDR3 is 16 amino acids. CDR1 MNHEY and CDR2 SMNVEV come from the germline V gene (reference sequence).